One TCR beta chain is described in this entry. As yet, its antigen is unknown. V dropped 4 bases and J dropped 4; count of bases not matched to a gene: 16. The CDR3 consists of 17 residues. The germline CDR1 and CDR2 sequences are SGHKS and YYEKEE (reference sequence). This entry comes from a study of post-analysis software for immune sequencing data. Study-level points and caveats: When the samples were clustered directly with F measure, those that had been prepared in the same batch showed strong co-clustering. Those with multiple sclerosis, the patient group, showed significantly lower normalized Chao1 diversity than controls. Controls showed lower frequencies than patients for roughly five TRBV segments, and TRBV5-6, TRBV5-1 and TRBV20-1 were among these.

Incorporated into the TCR beta cDNA libraries were unique molecular identifiers, which served to reduce PCR and sequencing biases. TCRdb itself ran the PCR reads through MiXCR, one entry per CDR3 protein. Of 380,000 or so distinct CDR3 sequences in the sample, roughly 30% were seen once. The chain has TRBV5-5 and TRBJ1-2, with 7 bases aligning to TRBD1. This TCR came from a girl aged 10 to 17 with multiple sclerosis. Sequencing input: blood. The CDR3 DNA reads as TGTGCCAGCAGCCCCGCCCGGGACAGCCAGGCAGGCTATGGCTACACCTTC. It translates to CASSPARDSQAGYGYTF.